This TCR beta chain was retrieved from a study of T cell responses to AZD1222 COVID-19 vaccine (dated by TCRdb to the early 2020s). Study-level background: TCR sequencing covered approximately 230 trial participants: some 210 given two doses of AZD1222 and about 26 given two doses of MenACWY control vaccine. Trial participants were enrolled by age into 18-55, 56-69 and 70-plus year subgroups, with 148, 28 and 57 TCR-sequenced participants respectively. The research as a whole found: Because no samples from the day 14 peak response were available, repertoires could be characterized only after the peak T cell response. Conclusions about previously exposed vaccinees were limited because only 6 or 7 AZD1222 recipients were SARS-CoV-2 seropositive at baseline. The 56-69-year group was small, and its depth increase did not reach significance, likely because of low power. Participants were mostly white British and included more females than males, and it was suggested by the authors that clonal diversity may have been underestimated. After two AZD1222 doses, spike-specific TCR breadth and depth were significantly higher than at day 0 and than in MenACWY recipients. The whole spike protein was spanned by vaccine-associated CD4 TCRs, and dominant responses were seen in regions 160-218 and 743-854. Epitopes outside the regions mutated in the B.1.351 and B.1.1.7 variants were reportedly recognized by nearly half of the unique spike-specific TCRs.

The CDR3 regions of human TCRbeta chains were analyzed by immunosequencing. The original methods were these. Repertoire TCRs were matched against a reference library of SARS-CoV-2-specific TCRs generated with the MIRA antigen-specificity platform. Breadth was defined as the fraction of unique TCRs that were SARS-CoV-2-associated, and depth was defined as the fraction of total T cells that were SARS-CoV-2-associated. Each spike-specific TCR was assigned to its reactive spike region and to a CD4 or CD8 class using the MIRA data. Log10-transformed breadth and depth values were compared by one-way ANOVA with Sidak's multiple comparisons tests. Held by TCRdb, this immuneACCESS table contains in-frame sequences only and omits some clones. Under half of the omission traces to an unresolved V gene where checked; the cause of the rest is unknown. V and J calls and clone size are those listed in that table; D and trimming were worked out from the DNA. Present in this sample are around 84,000 clones, around nine tenths of which were seen just once. Around a tenth of the sample rests with the top ten.

With respect to this clone: Its antigen target is currently unknown. There are no base qualities to consult, and no much larger clone falls within one base.

Clipping removes 4 bases from V and 3 bases from J, with 8 as the unmatched junction base count. In the germline V gene (reference sequence), CDR1 corresponds to SGHNT and CDR2 to YYREEE. The CDR3 runs 15 residues from the cysteine to the phenylalanine. Just CDR3 DNA is preserved here, 45 bases in frame from base 1. The intended sense of this specimen's time point label: baseline before first vaccination. The sample's treatment or condition label, in plain terms: meningococcal conjugate vaccine given as trial control. The vaccinee samples were drawn from two UK trials, COV001 and COV002, one of which was a single-blind randomized controlled phase 2/3 trial testing AZD1222 (ChAdOx1 nCoV-19) in healthy adults. For TCRbeta chain sequencing, PBMC samples were collected from trial participants at day 0 and at day 28 after the second dose.

The material was peripheral blood, obtained on day 0 of MenACWY control vaccination. The chain is encoded by TRBV5-4 joined to TRBJ2-7, with 9 junctional bases fitting TRBD1. This TCR derives from an adult in good health. The base sequence is TGTGCCAGCAGCCCCACGACAGGGGGTAACTACGAGCAGTACTTC. It encodes CASSPTTGGNYEQYF.